The entry that follows covers one T cell receptor beta chain sequence. The sample belongs to a study of blood T cell repertoires in COVID-19. Study details: The study drew acute and convalescent COVID-19 samples from the United States, Italy and Spain. PBMCs, B-cell-depleted T cells, or T cells were the source of the cDNA or gDNA that made up the material.

The CDR3 totals 15 residues. After removal of 9 bases from V and 5 bases from J, the junction contained 15 bases not matched to a gene. Germline V gene lookup returns CDR1 SGHAT and CDR2 FQNNGV. Assay used: immunoSEQ multiplex PCR; TCRdb lists only in-frame clones, some missing. The sample records 210,000 or so clones, about 90% being singletons. Enrollees, about 18 to 90 years old, lived in about two dozen US areas. Researchers sorted participants into cohorts using their self-reported clinical history. The TCR originated in a woman aged 25 to 39 who had been exposed to COVID-19. Sequencing was carried out using PBMCs or T cells enriched from blood (not recorded which). The J gene is TRBJ2-5, the V gene TRBV11-2, with 7 positions matching TRBD2. Here the CDR3 reads CASSGSRESLETQYF. DNA for the CDR3: TGTGCCAGTTCGGGCTCGCGGGAGAGTTTGGAGACCCAGTACTTC.